The rows below give T cell receptor beta chains drawn from one sample of a study of memory CD4+ T cells and cytomegalovirus serostatus. Clones were sequenced by immunoSEQ multiplex PCR, and TCRdb holds only the in-frame ones, with some missing. The profile shows about 44,000 clones, around three quarters of them singletons. Sequences were obtained from memory CD4+ T cells from blood. The receptors derive from an adult in good health and CMV-seronegative. Each CDR3 is given with its conserved first and last residue.

v_call | cdr3_aa
TRBV11-1 | CASTTTRDQNIQYF
TRBV7-3 | CASSLGLAGNNEQFF
TRBV6-5 | CASSPLAGEDEQYF
TRBV11-2 | CASSLWLEETQYF
TRBV5-6 | CASSLDLGTEAFF
TRBV28 | CASSPIDSMNTEAFF
TRBV7-2 | CASSFRAYKRGSYEQYF
TRBV7-2 | CASSSWTGAGYTF
TRBV2 | CASSPGFTEAFF
TRBV11-2 | CASSLNRVGETQYF
TRBV6-1 | CASSAGELGGYTF
TRBV19 | CASKLSKANYGYTF
TRBV19 | CASSIGVVGVNGELFF
TRBV2 | CASSLSGSTDTQYF
TRBV15 | CATSRDATGRGQYF
TRBV7-4 | CASSARAAGAYNEQFF
TRBV18 | CASSHRQGRDTEAFF
TRBV27 | CASTLRQGSTDTQYF
TRBV7-2 | CASSLRAVSTGELFF
TRBV9 | CASSPTSGGQDTQYF
TRBV14 | CASSQTAYGYTF
TRBV9 | CASSVGLASETQYF
TRBV5-5 | CASSVSWRYELYF
TRBV11-2 | CASSLGTAGYNEQFF
TRBV5-4 | CASSLAGGFGQETQYF
TRBV29-1 | CSVGPDHNTEAFF
TRBV7-2 | CASSLVGGRETQYF
TRBV5-1 | CASSELAGQADEQFF
TRBV30 | CAWRSPGPSGNTIYF
TRBV6-5 | CASSGSGRGDYEQYF
TRBV5-8 | CASIKLMNTEAFF
TRBV30 | CAWSGDSANEQYF
TRBV5-4 | CASSLIENTEAFF
TRBV2 | CASGELSETQYF
TRBV12-5 | CASGLPGSNQPQHF
TRBV9 | CASSAGQSSTDTQYF
TRBV6-5 | CASLGGGTDTQYF
TRBV11-3 | CASTSGPEQYF
TRBV29-1 | CSVVRGSGLAFF
TRBV20-1 | CSARTILEQFF
TRBV27 | CASRPISGTSGNNEQFF
TRBV5-4 | CASSLARGRVGELFF
TRBV5-4 | CASSSDRETQYF
TRBV11-1 | CASSLGVAGGKTEQFF
TRBV7-2 | CASSLGTLGTGELFF
TRBV5-4 | CASSSSALGQRYGYTF
TRBV11-3 | CASSFDGKVGSEAFF
TRBV6-5 | CASRNRGTSGTEQYF
TRBV6-1 | CASRKLNTEAFF
TRBV5-8 | CASSQGTAFTYEQYF
TRBV2 | CASINSGGTDTQYF
TRBV5-6 | CASSFQEGRASNEQFF
TRBV5-6 | CASSFGTGRAGELFF
TRBV6-1 | CASSEPPYEQYF